This T cell receptor beta chain was profiled in a study of blood T cell repertoires in COVID-19. About the research overall: The study drew acute and convalescent COVID-19 samples from the United States, Italy and Spain. PBMCs, B-cell-depleted T cells, or T cells provided the cDNA or gDNA that made up the material.

Germline assignment: CDR1 LNHDA and CDR2 SQIVND (reference sequence). Trimming left V 3 bases short and J 0 bases short, with 11 bases between. The CDR3 totals 15 residues. How the authors handled the data: Estimation of nucleated cell counts relied on the amplification of reference gene primers. Profiling relied on immunoSEQ multiplex PCR, and the TCRdb table lists in-frame clones only, not all of them. For V, J and clone size, that table is used; D and trimming come from the DNA. The data hold tens of thousands of clones, with approximately 90% observed a single time. The material sequenced was peripheral blood. The chain recombines TRBV19 with TRBJ1-1; a weak D match, TRBD1 (5 bases). This TCR came from a human donor in a cohort sampled during active COVID-19. CDR3 nucleotides: TGTGCCAGTAGTATTAAAGACAGAATGAACACTGAAGCTTTCTTT. Its protein product is CASSIKDRMNTEAFF.